This paragraph reports one T cell receptor (beta chain). The sample comes from a study of blood T cell repertoires in COVID-19. As for the study in general: Samples taken during acute and convalescent COVID-19 were collected in the United States, Italy and Spain. From T cells, B-cell-depleted T cells, or PBMCs came the material, which was cDNA or gDNA.

Study processing details: Reference gene primer amplification yielded estimated nucleated cell counts. Clones were read by immunoSEQ multiplex PCR, and TCRdb kept only the in-frame ones, dropping some. V, J and clone size reflect that table, while D and trimming were determined from the DNA. The top ten clones hold about 4.4% of a sample with about 200,000 clones, approximately 90% of them seen once. CDR1 MNHEY and CDR2 SMNVEV come from the germline V gene (reference sequence). CDR3 length: 17 amino acids. Trimming took 2 bases from V and 0 from J; bases not matched to a gene: 9. The rearrangement uses TRBV27 and TRBJ1-2; TRBD1 matches at 7 bases. Sample: peripheral blood. The clonotype was recovered from a human donor in a cohort sampled during active COVID-19. CDR3 sequence reads: CASSLIGTARANYGYTF. The CDR3 nucleotides read TGTGCCAGCAGTTTAATAGGGACAGCCCGAGCTAACTATGGCTACACCTTC.